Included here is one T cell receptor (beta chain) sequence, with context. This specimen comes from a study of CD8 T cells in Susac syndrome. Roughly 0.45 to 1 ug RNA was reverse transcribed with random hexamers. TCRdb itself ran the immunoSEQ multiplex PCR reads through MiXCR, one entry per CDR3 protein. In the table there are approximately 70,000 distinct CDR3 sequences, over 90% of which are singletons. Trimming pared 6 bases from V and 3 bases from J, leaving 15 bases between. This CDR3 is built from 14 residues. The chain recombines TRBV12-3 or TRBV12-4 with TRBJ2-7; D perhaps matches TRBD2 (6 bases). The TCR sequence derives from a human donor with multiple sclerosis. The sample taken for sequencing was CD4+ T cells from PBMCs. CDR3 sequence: CASRRPGAHYEQYF. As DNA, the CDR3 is TGTGCCAGCAGGCGGCCGGGAGCGCACTACGAGCAGTACTTC.